This T cell receptor (beta chain) was found in a study of blood T cell repertoires in COVID-19. Study in general: The United States, Italy and Spain supplied acute and convalescent COVID-19 samples. PBMCs, B-cell-depleted T cells, or T cells were the source of the cDNA or gDNA that made up the material.

In the study's own analysis: Reference gene primer amplification yielded estimated nucleated cell counts. The method was immunoSEQ multiplex PCR; TCRdb's version includes in-frame clones alone and lacks a portion of them. The V and J calls and the clone size are those of that table, but D and trimming were determined from the DNA. The sample yields 150,000 to 200,000 clones, more than 85% seen once. The length of the CDR3 is 14 residues. The V gene's germline CDR1 is LNHNV and CDR2 YYDKDF (reference sequence). Trimming stripped 0 bases from V and 7 bases from J, with 7 bases between. Sequences were obtained from peripheral blood. This clonotype was sampled from a man aged 18 to 29 with acute or convalescent COVID-19. The chain combines TRBV15 with TRBJ1-6, with D maybe TRBD1 (6 bases). The CDR3 region has the DNA TGTGCCACCAGCAGAGAACAGGGAAATTCACCCCTCCACTTT. This translates into CATSREQGNSPLHF. The full variable domain, with the rest looked up from reference TRBV15 and TRBJ1-6, is DAMVIQNPRYQVTQFGKPVTLSCSQTLNHNVMYWYQQKSSQAPKLLFHYYDKDFNNEADTPDNFQSRRPNTSFCFLDIRSPGLGDTAMYLCATSREQGNSPLHFGNGTRLTVT.